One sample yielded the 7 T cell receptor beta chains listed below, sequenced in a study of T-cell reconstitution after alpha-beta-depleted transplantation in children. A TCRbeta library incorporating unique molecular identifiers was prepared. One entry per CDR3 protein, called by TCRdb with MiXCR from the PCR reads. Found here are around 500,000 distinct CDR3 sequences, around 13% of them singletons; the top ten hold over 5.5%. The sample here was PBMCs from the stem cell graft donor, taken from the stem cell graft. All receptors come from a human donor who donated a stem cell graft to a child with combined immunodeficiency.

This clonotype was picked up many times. The chain's CDR3 is CASSLTGEVTGELFF. The CDR3 coding sequence is TGCGCCAGCAGCTTAACAGGGGAGGTCACCGGGGAGCTGTTTTTT. The rearrangement links TRBV5-1 to TRBJ2-2, with D perhaps TRBD1 (7 bases). Germline V lookup: CDR1 SGHRS, CDR2 YFSETQ. Between the trimmed V and J ends, which lost 2 bases and 4 bases, there was a span of 12 bases. The CDR3 spans 15 residues.

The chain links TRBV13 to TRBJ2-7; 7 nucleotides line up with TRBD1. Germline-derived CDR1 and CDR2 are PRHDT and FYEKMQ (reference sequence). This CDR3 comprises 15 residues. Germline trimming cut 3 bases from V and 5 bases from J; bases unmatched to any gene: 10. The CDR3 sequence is CASSFRGRRTDEQYF. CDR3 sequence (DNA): TGTGCCAGCAGCTTTAGGGGGCGACGGACAGACGAGCAGTACTTC.

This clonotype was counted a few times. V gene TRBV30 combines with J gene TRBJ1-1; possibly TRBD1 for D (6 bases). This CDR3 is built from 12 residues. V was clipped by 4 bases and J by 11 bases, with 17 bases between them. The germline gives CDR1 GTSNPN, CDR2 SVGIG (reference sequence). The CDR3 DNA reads TGTGCCTGGAACGACAGGCTTCCGGGGGCTTTCTTT. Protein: CAWNDRLPGAFF.

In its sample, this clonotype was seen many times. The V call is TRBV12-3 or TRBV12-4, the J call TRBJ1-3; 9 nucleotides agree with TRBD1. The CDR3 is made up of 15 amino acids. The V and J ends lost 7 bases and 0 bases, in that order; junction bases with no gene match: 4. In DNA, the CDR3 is TGTGCCAGCACTTGGGACAGGGCCTCTGGAAACACCATATATTTT. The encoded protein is CASTWDRASGNTIYF.

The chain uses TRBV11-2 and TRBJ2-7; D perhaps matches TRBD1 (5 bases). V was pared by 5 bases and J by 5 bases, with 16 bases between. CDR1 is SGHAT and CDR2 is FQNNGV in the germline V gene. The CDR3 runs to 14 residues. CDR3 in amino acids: CASSPTGFRHEQYF. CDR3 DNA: TGTGCCAGCAGCCCAACAGGTTTTCGCCACGAGCAGTACTTC.

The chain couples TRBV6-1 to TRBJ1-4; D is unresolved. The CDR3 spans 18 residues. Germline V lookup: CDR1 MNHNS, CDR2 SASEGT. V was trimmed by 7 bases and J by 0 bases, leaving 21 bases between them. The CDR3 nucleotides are TGTGCCAGCACCACAAGGTGGTCCTCGAGGGCAACTAATGAAAAACTGTTTTTT. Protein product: CASTTRWSSRATNEKLFF.

CDR3 residues: CSVEEGRGTYNEQFF. The CDR3 bases are TGCAGCGTTGAAGAAGGCAGGGGGACCTACAATGAGCAGTTCTTC. The chain recombines TRBV29-1 with TRBJ2-1; TRBD1 matches at 7 bases. The trim removed 0 bases at V and 2 bases at J, leaving 4 bases unmatched. CDR1 and CDR2 (germline): SQVTM, ANQGSEA. CDR3 length: 15 amino acids.